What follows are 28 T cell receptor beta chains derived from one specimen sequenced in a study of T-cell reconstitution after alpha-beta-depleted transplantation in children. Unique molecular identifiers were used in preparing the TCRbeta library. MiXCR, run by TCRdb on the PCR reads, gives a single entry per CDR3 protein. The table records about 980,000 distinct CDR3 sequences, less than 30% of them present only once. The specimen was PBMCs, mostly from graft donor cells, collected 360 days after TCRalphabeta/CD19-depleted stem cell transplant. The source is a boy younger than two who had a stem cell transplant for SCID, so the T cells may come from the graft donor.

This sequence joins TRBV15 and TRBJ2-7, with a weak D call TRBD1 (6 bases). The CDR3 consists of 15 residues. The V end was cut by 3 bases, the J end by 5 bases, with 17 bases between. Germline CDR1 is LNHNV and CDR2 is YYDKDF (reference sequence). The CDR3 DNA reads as TGTGCCACCAGCAGTCTAACACAGGGACCGAACGAGCAGTACTTC. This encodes CATSSLTQGPNEQYF.

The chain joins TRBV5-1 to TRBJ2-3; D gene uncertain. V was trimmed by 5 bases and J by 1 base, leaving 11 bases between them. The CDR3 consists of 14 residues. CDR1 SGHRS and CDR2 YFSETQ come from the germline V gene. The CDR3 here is CASSHDSGTDTQYF. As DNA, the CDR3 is TGCGCCAGCAGTCATGACTCCGGCACAGATACGCAGTATTTT.

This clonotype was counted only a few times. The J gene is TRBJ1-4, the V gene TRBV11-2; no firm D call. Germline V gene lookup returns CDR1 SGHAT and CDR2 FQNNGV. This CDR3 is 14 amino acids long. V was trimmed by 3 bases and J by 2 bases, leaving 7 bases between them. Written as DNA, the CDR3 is TGTGCCAGCAGCTTGTGGAGGACTAATGAAAAACTGTTTTTT. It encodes CASSLWRTNEKLFF.

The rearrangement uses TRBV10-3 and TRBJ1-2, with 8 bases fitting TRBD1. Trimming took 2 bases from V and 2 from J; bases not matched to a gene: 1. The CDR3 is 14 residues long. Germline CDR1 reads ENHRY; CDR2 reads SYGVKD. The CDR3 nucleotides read TGTGCCATCAGTGAGGGACAGGGAAACTATGGCTACACCTTC. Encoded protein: CAISEGQGNYGYTF.

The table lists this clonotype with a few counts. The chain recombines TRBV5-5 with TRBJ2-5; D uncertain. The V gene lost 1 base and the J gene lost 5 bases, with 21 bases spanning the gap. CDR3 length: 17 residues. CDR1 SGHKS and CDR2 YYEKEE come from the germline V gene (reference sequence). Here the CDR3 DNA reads TGTGCCAGCAGCTTGACCCCGGGCGGCAGCATGGGGGAGACCCAGTACTTC. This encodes CASSLTPGGSMGETQYF.

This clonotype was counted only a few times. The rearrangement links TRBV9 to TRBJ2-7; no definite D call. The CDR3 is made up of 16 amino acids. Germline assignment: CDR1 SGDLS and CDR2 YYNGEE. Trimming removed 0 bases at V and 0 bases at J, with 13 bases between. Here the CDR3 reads CASSVGSGWASYEQYF. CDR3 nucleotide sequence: TGTGCCAGCAGCGTAGGTTCCGGGTGGGCCTCCTACGAGCAGTACTTC.

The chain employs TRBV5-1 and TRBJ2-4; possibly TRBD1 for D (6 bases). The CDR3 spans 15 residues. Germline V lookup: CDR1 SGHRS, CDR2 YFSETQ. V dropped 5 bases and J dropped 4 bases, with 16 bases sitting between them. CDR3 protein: CASRAPGQLKNIQYF. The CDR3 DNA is TGCGCCAGCAGGGCTCCCGGACAGTTAAAAAACATTCAGTACTTC.

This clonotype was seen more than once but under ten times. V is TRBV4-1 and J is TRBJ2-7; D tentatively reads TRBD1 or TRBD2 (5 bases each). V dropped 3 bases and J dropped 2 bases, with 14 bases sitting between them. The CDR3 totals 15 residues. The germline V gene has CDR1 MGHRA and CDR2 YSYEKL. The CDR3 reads CASSQAGTVTYEQYF. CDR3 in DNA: TGCGCCAGCAGCCAGGCCGGGACGGTTACCTACGAGCAGTACTTC.

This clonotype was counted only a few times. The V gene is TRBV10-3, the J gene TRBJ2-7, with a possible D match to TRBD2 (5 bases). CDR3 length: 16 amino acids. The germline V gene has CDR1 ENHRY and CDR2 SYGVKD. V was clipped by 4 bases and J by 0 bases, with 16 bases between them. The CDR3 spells CAISAPRADSSYEQYF. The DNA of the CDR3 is TGTGCCATCAGTGCCCCCAGAGCGGATAGCTCCTACGAGCAGTACTTC.

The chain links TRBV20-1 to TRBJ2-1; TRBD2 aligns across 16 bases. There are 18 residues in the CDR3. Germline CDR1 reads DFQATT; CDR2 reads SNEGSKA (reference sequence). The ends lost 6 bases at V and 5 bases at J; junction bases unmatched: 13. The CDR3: CSAQAGTSGGAPNNEQFF. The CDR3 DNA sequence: TGCAGTGCCCAAGCTGGGACTAGCGGGGGGGCACCTAACAATGAGCAGTTCTTC.

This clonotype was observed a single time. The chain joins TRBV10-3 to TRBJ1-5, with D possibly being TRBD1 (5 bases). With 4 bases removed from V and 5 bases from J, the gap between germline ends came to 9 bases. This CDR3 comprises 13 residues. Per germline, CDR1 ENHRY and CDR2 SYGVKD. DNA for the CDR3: TGTGCCATCAGTGGTGGAGGGGATCAGCCCCAGCATTTT. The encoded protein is CAISGGGDQPQHF.

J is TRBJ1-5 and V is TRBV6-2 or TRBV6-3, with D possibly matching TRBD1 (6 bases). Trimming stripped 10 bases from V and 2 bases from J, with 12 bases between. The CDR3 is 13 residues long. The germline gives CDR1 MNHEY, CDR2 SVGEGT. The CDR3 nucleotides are TGTGCCACCAGGGGTTTCGGCAATCAGCCCCAGCATTTT. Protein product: CATRGFGNQPQHF.

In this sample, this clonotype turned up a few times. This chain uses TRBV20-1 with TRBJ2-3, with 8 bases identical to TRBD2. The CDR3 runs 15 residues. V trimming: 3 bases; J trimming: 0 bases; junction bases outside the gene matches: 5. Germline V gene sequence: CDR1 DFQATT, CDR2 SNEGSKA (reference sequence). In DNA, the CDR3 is TGCAGTGCTAGGCGGGGGGCCCTAAGCACAGATACGCAGTATTTT. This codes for CSARRGALSTDTQYF.

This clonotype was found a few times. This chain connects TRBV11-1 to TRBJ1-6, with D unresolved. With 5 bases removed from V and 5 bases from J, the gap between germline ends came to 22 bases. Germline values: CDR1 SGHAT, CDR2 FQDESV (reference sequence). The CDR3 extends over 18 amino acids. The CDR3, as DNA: TGTGCCAGCAGCCGGACCGACATAGCCAGCAAGAATAATTCACCCCTCCACTTT. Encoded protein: CASSRTDIASKNNSPLHF.

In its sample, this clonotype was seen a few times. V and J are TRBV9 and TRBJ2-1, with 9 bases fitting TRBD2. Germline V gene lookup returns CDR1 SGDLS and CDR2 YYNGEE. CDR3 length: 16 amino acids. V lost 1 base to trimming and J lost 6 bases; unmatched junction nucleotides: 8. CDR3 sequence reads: CASSVRPAGGLNEQFF. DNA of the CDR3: TGTGCCAGCAGCGTAAGACCGGCGGGGGGGCTCAATGAGCAGTTCTTC. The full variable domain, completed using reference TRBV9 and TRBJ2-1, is DSGVTQTPKHLITATGQRVTLRCSPRSGDLSVYWYQQSLDQGLQFLIQYYNGEERAKGNILERFSAQQFPDLHSELNLSSLELGDSALYFCASSVRPAGGLNEQFFGPGTRLTVL.

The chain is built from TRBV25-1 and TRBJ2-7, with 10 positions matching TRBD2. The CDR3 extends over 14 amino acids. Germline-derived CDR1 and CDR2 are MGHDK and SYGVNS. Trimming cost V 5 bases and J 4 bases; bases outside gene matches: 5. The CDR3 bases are TGTGCCAGCAGTCGTAGCGGGGGGCTATACGAGCAGTACTTC. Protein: CASSRSGGLYEQYF.

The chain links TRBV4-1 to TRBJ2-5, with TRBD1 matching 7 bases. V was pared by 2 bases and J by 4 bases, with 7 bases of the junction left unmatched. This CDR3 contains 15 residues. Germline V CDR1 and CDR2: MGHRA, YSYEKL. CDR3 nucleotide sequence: TGCGCCAGCAGCCAACGACAGGGTGGGATAGAGACCCAGTACTTC. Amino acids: CASSQRQGGIETQYF.

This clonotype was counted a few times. Here the CDR3 DNA reads TGTGCCAGCAGTTACCGTACCGGGTGGAGACTAGCAGATAGCACCGGGGAGCTGTTTTTT. Translating it yields CASSYRTGWRLADSTGELFF. This sequence joins TRBV6-2 or TRBV6-3 and TRBJ2-2, with 7 bases aligning to TRBD2. Germline loops: CDR1 MNHEY, CDR2 SVGEGT. This CDR3 spans 20 amino acids. V trimming: 2 bases; J trimming: 4 bases; junction bases outside the gene matches: 19.

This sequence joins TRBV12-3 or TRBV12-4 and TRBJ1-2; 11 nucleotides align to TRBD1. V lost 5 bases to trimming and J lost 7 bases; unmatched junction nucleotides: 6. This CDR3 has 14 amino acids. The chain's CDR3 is CASSPRTGGGGYTF. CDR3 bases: TGTGCCAGCAGTCCCCGGACAGGGGGCGGTGGCTACACCTTC.

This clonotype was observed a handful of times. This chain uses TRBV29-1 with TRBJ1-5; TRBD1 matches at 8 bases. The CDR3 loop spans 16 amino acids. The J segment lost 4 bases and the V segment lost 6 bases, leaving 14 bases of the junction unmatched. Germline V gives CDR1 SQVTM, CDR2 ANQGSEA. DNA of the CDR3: TGCAGCGTCCCGGACAGGGAGGGGATCCCAAATCAGCCCCAGCATTTT. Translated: CSVPDREGIPNQPQHF.

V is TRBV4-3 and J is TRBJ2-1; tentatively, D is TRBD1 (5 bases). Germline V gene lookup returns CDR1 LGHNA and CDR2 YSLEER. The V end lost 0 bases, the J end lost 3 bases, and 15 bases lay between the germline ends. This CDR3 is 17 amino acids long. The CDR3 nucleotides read TGCGCCAGCAGCCAAGAATTGGACATCAGACACTACAATGAGCAGTTCTTC. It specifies CASSQELDIRHYNEQFF.

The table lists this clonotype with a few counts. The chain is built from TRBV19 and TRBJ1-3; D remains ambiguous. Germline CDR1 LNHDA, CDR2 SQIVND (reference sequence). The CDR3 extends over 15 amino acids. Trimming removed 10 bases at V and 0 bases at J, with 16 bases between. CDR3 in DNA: TGTGCCACCCCCGGTGCGGATTACTCTGGAAACACCATATATTTT. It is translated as CATPGADYSGNTIYF.

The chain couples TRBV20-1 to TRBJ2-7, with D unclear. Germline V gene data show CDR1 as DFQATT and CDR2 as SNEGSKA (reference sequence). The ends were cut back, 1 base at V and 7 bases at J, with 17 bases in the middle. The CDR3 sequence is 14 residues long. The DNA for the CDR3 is TGCAGTGCTAGAGTTTTCGACCCGACGAGGGAGCAGTACTTC. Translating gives CSARVFDPTREQYF.

This CDR3 is CASSASQGRAEAFF. CDR3 in DNA: TGTGCCAGTAGTGCAAGTCAGGGTCGGGCTGAAGCTTTCTTT. The gene calls are TRBV19 and TRBJ1-1; D may be TRBD1 (5 bases). CDR1 is LNHDA, CDR2 SQIVND, per germline (reference sequence). The V and J ends lost 5 bases and 6 bases respectively, with 16 bases between them. The CDR3 spans 14 residues. Filled out from reference TRBV19 and TRBJ1-1, the complete variable domain reads DGGITQSPKYLFRKEGQNVTLSCEQNLNHDAMYWYRQDPGQGLRLIYYSQIVNDFQKGDIAEGYSVSREKKESFPLTVTSAQKNPTAFYLCASSASQGRAEAFFGQGTRLTVV.

The CDR3 sequence is CASSPGHRSTDTQYF. CDR3 sequence (DNA): TGTGCCAGCAGTCCGGGACACCGGAGCACAGATACGCAGTATTTT. This chain links TRBV12-3 or TRBV12-4 with TRBJ2-3; D perhaps matches TRBD1 (6 bases). This CDR3 region has 15 residues. V lost 5 bases and J 0 bases, leaving 12 bases between the germline ends.

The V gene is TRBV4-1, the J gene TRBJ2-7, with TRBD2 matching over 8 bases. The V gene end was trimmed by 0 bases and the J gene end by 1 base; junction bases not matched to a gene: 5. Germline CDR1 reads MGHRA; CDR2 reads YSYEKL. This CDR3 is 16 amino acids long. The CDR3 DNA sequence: TGCGCCAGCAGCCAAGATCCTAGCGGGTTTTCCTACGAGCAGTACTTC. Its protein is CASSQDPSGFSYEQYF.

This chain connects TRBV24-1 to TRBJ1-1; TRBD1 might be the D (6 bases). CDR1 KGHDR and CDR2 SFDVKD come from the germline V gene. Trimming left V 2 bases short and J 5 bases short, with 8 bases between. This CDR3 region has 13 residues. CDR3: CATSDYRETEAFF. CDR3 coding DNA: TGTGCCACCAGTGATTACAGGGAAACTGAAGCTTTCTTT.

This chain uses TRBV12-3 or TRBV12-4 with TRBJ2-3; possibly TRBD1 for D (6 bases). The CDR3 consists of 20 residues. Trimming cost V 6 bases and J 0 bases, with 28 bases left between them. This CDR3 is CASRPTWGRVLGSSTDTQYF. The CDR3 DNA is TGTGCCAGCAGGCCGACCTGGGGGCGCGTCTTGGGGTCTAGCACAGATACGCAGTATTTT.